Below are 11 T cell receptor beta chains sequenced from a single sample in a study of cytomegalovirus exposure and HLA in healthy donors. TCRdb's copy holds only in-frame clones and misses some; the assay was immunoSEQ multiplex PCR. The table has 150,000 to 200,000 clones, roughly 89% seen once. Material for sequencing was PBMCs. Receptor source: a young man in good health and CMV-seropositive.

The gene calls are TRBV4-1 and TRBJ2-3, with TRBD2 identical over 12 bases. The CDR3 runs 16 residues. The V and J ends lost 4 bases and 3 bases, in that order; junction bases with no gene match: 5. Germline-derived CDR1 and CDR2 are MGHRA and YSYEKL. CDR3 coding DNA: TGCGCCAGCAGCCTCAGACTAGCGGGAGTAACAGATACGCAGTATTTT. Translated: CASSLRLAGVTDTQYF.

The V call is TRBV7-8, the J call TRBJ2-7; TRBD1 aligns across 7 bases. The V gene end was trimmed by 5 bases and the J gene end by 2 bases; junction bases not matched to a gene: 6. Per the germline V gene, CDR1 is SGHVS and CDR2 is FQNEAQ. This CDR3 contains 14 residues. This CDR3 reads CASSLAGTAYEQYF. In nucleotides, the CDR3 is TGTGCCAGCAGCCTGGCCGGGACAGCCTACGAGCAGTACTTC.

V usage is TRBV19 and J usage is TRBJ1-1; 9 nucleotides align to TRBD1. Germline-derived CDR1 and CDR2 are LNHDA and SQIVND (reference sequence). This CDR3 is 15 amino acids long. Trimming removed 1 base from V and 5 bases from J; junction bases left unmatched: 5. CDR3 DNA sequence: TGTGCCAGTAGTATAGGACAGGGGGTTAGGACTGAAGCTTTCTTT. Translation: CASSIGQGVRTEAFF.

CDR3 region: CASSWTAEQYF. The CDR3 DNA follows: TGTGCCAGCAGTTGGACTGCCGAGCAGTACTTC. The rearrangement links TRBV28 to TRBJ2-7; maybe TRBD2 (5 bases). The CDR3 contains 11 residues. Trimming shortened V by 4 bases and J by 6 bases, and 7 bases separated the two germline ends. Germline CDR1 MDHEN, CDR2 SYDVKM.

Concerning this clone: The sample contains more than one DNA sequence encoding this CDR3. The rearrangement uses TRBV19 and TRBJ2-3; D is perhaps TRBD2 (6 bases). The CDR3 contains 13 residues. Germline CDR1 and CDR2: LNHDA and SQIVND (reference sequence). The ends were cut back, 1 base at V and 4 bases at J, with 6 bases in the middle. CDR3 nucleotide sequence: TGTGCCAGTAGTATAGGACTAGCAGATACGCAGTATTTT. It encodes CASSIGLADTQYF.

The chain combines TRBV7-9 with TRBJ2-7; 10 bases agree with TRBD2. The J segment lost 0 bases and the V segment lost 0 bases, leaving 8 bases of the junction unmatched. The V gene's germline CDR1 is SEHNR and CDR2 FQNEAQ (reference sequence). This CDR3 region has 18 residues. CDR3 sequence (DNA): TGTGCCAGCAGCTTAGCGCACGGGGGGACTAGCGCCTCCTACGAGCAGTACTTC. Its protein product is CASSLAHGGTSASYEQYF.

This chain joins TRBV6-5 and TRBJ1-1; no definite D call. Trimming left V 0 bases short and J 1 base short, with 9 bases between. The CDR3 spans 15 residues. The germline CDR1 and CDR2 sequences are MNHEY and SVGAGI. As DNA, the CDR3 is TGTGCCAGCAGTTACTCGAAACTAGCGAACACTGAAGCTTTCTTT. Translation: CASSYSKLANTEAFF.

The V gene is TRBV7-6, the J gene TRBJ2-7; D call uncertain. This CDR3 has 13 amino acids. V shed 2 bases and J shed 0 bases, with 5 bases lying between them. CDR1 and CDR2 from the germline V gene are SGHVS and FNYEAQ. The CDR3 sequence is CASSLQNSYEQYF. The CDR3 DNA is TGTGCCAGCAGCTTACAGAACTCCTACGAGCAGTACTTC.

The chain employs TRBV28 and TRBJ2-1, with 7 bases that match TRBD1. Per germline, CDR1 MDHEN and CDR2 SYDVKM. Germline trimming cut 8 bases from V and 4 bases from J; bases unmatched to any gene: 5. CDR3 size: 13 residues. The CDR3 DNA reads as TGTGCCAGCGGACAGGATCAGTACAATGAGCAGTTCTTC. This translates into CASGQDQYNEQFF.

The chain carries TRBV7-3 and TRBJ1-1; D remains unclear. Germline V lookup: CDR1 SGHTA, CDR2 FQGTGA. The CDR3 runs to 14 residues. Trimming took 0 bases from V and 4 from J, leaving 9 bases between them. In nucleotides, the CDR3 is TGTGCCAGCAGCTTAACTAGTGAGGGCACTGAAGCTTTCTTT. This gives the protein CASSLTSEGTEAFF.

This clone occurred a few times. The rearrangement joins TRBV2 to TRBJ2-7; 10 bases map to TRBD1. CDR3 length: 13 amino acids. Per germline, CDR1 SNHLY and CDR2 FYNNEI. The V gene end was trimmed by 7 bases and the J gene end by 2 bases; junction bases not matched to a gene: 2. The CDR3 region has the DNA TGTGCCAGCACGGGACAGGGGACCTACGAGCAGTACTTC. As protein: CASTGQGTYEQYF.